What follows are 7 T cell receptor beta chains derived from one specimen sequenced in a study of T cells in localized non-small cell lung cancer. Clones were read by immunoSEQ multiplex PCR, and TCRdb kept only the in-frame ones, dropping some. The table includes over 25,000 clones, roughly 89% detected once. Source: peripheral blood, taken before any cancer treatment. The receptors derive from a male donor at least 60 years old with stage I lung adenocarcinoma.

Only a few counts were recorded for this clone. The chain uses TRBV30 and TRBJ1-1, with TRBD1 matching over 11 bases. The CDR3 has 15 amino acids. Germline loops: CDR1 GTSNPN, CDR2 SVGIG (reference sequence). The trim removed 2 bases at V and 3 bases at J, leaving 5 bases unmatched. The CDR3 loop is CAWSSPGQGDTEAFF. CDR3 coding DNA: TGTGCCTGGAGTTCGCCGGGACAGGGGGACACTGAAGCTTTCTTT.

V is TRBV6-1 and J is TRBJ2-3, with D perhaps TRBD2 (5 bases). In germline, CDR1 is MNHNS, CDR2 SASEGT. Trimming removed 4 bases from V and 2 bases from J, with 13 bases in between. This CDR3 has 15 residues. The CDR3 sequence: CASSGTSLTTDTQYF. DNA for the CDR3: TGTGCCAGCAGTGGTACTAGTCTCACCACAGATACGCAGTATTTT.

CDR3 sequence (DNA): TGTGCCACCTGGGACTTTGCAACTAATGAAAAACTGTTTTTT. Protein product: CATWDFATNEKLFF. The rearrangement links TRBV15 to TRBJ1-4; weak D call: TRBD1 (5 bases). Trimming stripped 8 bases from V and 0 bases from J, with 10 bases between. CDR1 and CDR2 (germline): LNHNV, YYDKDF (reference sequence). The CDR3 has 14 amino acids.

This chain links TRBV6-5 with TRBJ1-5; 7 positions agree with TRBD1. This CDR3 has 14 amino acids. CDR1 is MNHEY and CDR2 is SVGAGI in the germline V gene. V trimming: 2 bases; J trimming: 7 bases; junction bases outside the gene matches: 5. CDR3 DNA sequence: TGTGCCAGCAGTTACGGAGCCAGGGGGCAGCCCCAGCATTTT. Its protein product is CASSYGARGQPQHF.

The rearrangement joins TRBV2 to TRBJ2-7; 7 nucleotides agree with TRBD1. The V segment lost 8 bases and the J segment 3 bases; nucleotides outside the gene matches: 7. This CDR3 is 13 amino acids long. Germline V gives CDR1 SNHLY, CDR2 FYNNEI. The CDR3 region has the DNA TGTGCCAGCTCCCCGGGACAGAGCTACGAGCAGTACTTC. This encodes CASSPGQSYEQYF.

The rearrangement links TRBV16 to TRBJ1-1, with 9 nucleotides matching TRBD1. The J segment lost 1 base and the V segment lost 6 bases, leaving 15 bases of the junction unmatched. Germline values: CDR1 KGHSY, CDR2 FQNENV. This CDR3 comprises 18 residues. CDR3 residues: CASSRLLTGGRKNTEAFF. The CDR3 nucleotides read TGTGCCAGCAGTCGCCTTTTGACAGGGGGAAGGAAGAACACTGAAGCTTTCTTT.

The chain recombines TRBV5-1 with TRBJ1-5, with TRBD1 identical over 8 bases. The CDR3 is 15 amino acids. J lost 7 bases, V lost 4 bases, and 10 bases had no gene match. CDR1 is SGHRS, CDR2 YFSETQ, per germline. DNA of the CDR3: TGCGCCAGCAGCACGGGAACAGGGGGTGGGCAGCCCCAGCATTTT. Amino acid sequence: CASSTGTGGGQPQHF.